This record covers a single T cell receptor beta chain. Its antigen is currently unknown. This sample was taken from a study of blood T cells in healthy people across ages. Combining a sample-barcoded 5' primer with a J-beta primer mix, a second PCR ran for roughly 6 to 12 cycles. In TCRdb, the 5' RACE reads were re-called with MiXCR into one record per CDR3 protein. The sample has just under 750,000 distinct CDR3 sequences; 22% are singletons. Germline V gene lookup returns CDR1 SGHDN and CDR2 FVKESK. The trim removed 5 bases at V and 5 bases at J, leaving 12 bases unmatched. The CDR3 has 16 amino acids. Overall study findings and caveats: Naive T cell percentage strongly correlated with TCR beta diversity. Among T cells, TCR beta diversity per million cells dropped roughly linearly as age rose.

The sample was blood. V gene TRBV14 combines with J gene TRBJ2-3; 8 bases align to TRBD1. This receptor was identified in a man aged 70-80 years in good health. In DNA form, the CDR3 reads TGTGCCAGCAGCTCCCGGACAGGGCGCCGAGTAGATACGCAGTATTTT. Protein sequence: CASSSRTGRRVDTQYF.